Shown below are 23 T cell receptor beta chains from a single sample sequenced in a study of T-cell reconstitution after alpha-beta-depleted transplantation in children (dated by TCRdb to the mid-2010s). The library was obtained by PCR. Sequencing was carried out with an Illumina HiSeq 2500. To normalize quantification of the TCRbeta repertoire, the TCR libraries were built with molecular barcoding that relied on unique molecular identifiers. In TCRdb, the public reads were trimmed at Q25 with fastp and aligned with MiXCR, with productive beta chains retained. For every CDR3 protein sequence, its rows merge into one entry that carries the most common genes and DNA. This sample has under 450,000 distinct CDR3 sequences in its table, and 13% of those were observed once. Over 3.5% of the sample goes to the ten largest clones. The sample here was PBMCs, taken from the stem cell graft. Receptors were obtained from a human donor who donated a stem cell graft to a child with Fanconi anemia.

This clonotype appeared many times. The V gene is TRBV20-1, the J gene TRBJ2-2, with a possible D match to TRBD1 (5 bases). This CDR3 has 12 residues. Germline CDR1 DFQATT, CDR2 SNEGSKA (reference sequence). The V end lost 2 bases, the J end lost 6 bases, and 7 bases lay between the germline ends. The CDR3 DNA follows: TGCAGTGCTAGACAGGGTGCCGGGGAGCTGTTTTTT. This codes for CSARQGAGELFF.

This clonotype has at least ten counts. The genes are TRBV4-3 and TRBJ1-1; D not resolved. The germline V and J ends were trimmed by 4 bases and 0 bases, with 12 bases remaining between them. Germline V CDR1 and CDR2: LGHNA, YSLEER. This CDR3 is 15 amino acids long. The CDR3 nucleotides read TGCGCCAGCAGCCCGACGACTGGGATGAACACTGAAGCTTTCTTT. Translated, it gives CASSPTTGMNTEAFF.

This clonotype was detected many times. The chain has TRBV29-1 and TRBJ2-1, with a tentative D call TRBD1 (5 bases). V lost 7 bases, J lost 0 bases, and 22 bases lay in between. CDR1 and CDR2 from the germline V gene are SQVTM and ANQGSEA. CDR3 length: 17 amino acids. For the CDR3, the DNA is TGCAGCGGGAGCCTAGAAGTTGGACAAAGCTCCTACAATGAGCAGTTCTTC. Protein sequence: CSGSLEVGQSSYNEQFF.

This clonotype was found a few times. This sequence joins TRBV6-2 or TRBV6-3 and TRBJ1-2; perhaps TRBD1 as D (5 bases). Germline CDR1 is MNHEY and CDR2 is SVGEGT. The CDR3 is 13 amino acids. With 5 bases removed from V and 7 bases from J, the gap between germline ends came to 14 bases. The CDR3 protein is CASSTTAAGGYTF. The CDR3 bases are TGTGCCAGCAGTACGACAGCGGCCGGTGGCTACACCTTC.

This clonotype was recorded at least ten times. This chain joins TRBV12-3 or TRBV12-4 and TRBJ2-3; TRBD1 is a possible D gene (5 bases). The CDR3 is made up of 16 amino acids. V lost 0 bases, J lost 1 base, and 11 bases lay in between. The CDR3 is CASSLAGLVGTDTQYF. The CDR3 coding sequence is TGTGCCAGCAGTTTAGCGGGGCTCGTTGGCACAGATACGCAGTATTTT.

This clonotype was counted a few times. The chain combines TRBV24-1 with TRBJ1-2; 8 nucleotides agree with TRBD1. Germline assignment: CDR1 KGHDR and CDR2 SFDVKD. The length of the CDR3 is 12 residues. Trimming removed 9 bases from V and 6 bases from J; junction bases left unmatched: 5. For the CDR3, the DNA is TGTGCCACCGCGGACAGGGAGGATGGCTACACCTTC. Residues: CATADREDGYTF.

CDR3 amino acids: CASSPQDRSEETQYF. CDR3 DNA: TGTGCCAGCAGCCCTCAAGACCGGTCAGAAGAGACCCAGTACTTC. The chain recombines TRBV4-2 with TRBJ2-5, with no clear D. The ends were cut back, 4 bases at V and 3 bases at J, with 15 bases in the middle. The CDR3 length is 15 residues. In germline, CDR1 is LGHNA, CDR2 YNFKEQ.

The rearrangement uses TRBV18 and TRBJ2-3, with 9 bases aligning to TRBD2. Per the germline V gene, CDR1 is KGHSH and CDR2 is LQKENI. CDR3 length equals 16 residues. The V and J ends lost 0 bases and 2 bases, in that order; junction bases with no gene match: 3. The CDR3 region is CASSPPSGGLTDTQYF. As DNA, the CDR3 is TGTGCCAGCTCACCACCGAGCGGGGGGCTCACAGATACGCAGTATTTT.

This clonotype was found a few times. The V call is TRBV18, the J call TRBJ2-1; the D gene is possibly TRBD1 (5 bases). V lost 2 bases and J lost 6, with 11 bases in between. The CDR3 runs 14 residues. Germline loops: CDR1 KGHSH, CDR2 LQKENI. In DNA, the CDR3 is TGTGCCAGCTCACCAAGGCAGGGCGGCAATGAGCAGTTCTTC. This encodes CASSPRQGGNEQFF.

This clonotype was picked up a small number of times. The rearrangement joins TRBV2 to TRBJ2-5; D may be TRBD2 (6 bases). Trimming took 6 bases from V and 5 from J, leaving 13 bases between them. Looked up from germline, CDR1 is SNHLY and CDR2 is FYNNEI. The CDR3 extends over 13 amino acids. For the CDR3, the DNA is TGTGCCAGCAGGTGGGGAGGCGCGGAGACCCAGTACTTC. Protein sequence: CASRWGGAETQYF.

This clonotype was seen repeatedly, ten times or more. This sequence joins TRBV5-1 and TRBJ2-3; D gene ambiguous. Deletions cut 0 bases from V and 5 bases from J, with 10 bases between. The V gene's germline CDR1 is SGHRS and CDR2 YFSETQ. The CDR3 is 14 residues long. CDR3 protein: CASSLGLDRDTQYF. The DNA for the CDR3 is TGCGCCAGCAGCTTGGGGTTAGATCGAGATACGCAGTATTTT. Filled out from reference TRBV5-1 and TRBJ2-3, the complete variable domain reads KAGVTQTPRYLIKTRGQQVTLSCSPISGHRSVSWYQQTPGQGLQFLFEYFSETQRNKGNFPGRFSGRQFSNSRSEMNVSTLELGDSALYLCASSLGLDRDTQYFGPGTRLTVL.

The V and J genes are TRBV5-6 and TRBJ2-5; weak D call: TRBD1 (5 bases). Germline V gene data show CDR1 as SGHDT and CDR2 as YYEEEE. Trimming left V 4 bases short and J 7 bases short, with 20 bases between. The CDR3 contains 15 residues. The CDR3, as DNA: TGTGCCAGCAGCCAAAAACCCGCAGGGCGTCGGACCCAGTACTTC. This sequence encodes CASSQKPAGRRTQYF.

The CDR3 sequence is CASSPLLYNEQFF. The CDR3 nucleotides are TGTGCCAGCAGCCCATTATTATACAATGAGCAGTTCTTC. V usage is TRBV3-1 and J usage is TRBJ2-1; unclear D gene. Trimming cost V 4 bases and J 4 bases, with 8 bases left between them. The CDR3 runs to 13 residues. The germline V gene has CDR1 LGHDT and CDR2 YNNKEL (reference sequence).

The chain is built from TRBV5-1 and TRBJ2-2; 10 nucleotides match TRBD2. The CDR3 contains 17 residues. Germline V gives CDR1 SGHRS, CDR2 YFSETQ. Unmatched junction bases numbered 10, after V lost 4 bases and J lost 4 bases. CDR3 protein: CASSQTPAGGATGELFF. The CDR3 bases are TGCGCCAGCAGCCAGACCCCAGCGGGGGGGGCCACCGGGGAGCTGTTTTTT.

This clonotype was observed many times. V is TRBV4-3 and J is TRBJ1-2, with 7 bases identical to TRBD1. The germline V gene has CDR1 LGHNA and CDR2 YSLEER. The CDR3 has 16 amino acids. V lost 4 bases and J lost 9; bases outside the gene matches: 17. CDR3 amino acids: CASSLARDSRPLSYTF. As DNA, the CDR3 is TGCGCCAGCAGCCTCGCTCGGGACAGTCGCCCTTTAAGCTACACCTTC.

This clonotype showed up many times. The CDR3 loop reads CSARDTGLHDEQFF. As DNA, the CDR3 is TGCAGTGCTAGAGATACAGGCCTACATGATGAGCAGTTCTTC. The rearrangement uses TRBV20-1 and TRBJ2-1; TRBD1 is a possible D gene (5 bases). Germline values: CDR1 DFQATT, CDR2 SNEGSKA (reference sequence). This CDR3 has 14 residues. The V gene lost 0 bases and the J gene lost 8 bases, with 14 bases spanning the gap.

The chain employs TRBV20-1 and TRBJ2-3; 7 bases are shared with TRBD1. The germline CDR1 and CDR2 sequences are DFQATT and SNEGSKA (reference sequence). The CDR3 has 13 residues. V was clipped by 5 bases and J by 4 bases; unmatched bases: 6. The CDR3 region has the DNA TGCAGTGCTCAAGACAGGGCCCCAGATACGCAGTATTTT. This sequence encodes CSAQDRAPDTQYF.

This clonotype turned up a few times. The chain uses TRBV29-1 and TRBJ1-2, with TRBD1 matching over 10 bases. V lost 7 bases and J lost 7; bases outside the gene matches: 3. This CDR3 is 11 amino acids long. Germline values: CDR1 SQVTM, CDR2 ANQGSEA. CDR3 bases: TGCAGCGCGACAGGGGGCTCTGGCTACACCTTC. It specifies CSATGGSGYTF. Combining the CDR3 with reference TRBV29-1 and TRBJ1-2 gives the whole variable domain SAVISQKPSRDICQRGTSLTIQCQVDSQVTMMFWYRQQPGQSLTLIATANQGSEATYESGFVIDKFPISRPNLTFSTLTVSNMSPEDSSIYLCSATGGSGYTFGSGTRLTVV.

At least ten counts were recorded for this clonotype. The CDR3: CSVGSGVNTGELFF. Written as DNA, the CDR3 is TGCAGCGTTGGTAGCGGGGTGAACACCGGGGAGCTGTTTTTT. The rearrangement links TRBV29-1 to TRBJ2-2; 8 bases align to TRBD2. CDR3 length: 14 residues. With V trimmed by 4 bases and J by 1 base, 2 bases remained unmatched. Germline V gives CDR1 SQVTM, CDR2 ANQGSEA.

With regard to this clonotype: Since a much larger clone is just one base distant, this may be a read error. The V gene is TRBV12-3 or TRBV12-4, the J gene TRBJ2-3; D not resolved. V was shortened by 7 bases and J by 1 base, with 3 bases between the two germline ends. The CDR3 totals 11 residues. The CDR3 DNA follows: TGTGCCAGCAAACGCACAGATACGCAGTATTTT. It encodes CASKRTDTQYF.

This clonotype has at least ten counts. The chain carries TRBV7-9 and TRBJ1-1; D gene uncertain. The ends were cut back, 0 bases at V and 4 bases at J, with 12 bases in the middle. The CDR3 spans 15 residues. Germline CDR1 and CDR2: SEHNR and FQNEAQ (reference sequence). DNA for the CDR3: TGTGCCAGCAGCTTAGCGCAGGAGGGAGGCACTGAAGCTTTCTTT. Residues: CASSLAQEGGTEAFF.

CDR3: CASSYSIGRTEAFF. The CDR3 nucleotides read TGTGCCAGCAGTTACTCGATTGGGCGCACTGAAGCTTTCTTT. The chain recombines TRBV6-5 with TRBJ1-1; D unclear. The CDR3 length is 14 residues. From germline, CDR1 is MNHEY and CDR2 SVGAGI. The V end was cut by 0 bases, the J end by 4 bases, with 9 bases between.

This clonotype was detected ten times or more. The DNA for the CDR3 is TGCGCCAGCAGCTTGTATGGGGGCACCTACAATGAGCAGTTCTTC. It specifies CASSLYGGTYNEQFF. V is TRBV5-1 and J is TRBJ2-1; D might be TRBD1 (6 bases). Germline values: CDR1 SGHRS, CDR2 YFSETQ. The CDR3 length is 15 residues. Trimming took 1 base from V and 2 from J, leaving 10 bases between them.